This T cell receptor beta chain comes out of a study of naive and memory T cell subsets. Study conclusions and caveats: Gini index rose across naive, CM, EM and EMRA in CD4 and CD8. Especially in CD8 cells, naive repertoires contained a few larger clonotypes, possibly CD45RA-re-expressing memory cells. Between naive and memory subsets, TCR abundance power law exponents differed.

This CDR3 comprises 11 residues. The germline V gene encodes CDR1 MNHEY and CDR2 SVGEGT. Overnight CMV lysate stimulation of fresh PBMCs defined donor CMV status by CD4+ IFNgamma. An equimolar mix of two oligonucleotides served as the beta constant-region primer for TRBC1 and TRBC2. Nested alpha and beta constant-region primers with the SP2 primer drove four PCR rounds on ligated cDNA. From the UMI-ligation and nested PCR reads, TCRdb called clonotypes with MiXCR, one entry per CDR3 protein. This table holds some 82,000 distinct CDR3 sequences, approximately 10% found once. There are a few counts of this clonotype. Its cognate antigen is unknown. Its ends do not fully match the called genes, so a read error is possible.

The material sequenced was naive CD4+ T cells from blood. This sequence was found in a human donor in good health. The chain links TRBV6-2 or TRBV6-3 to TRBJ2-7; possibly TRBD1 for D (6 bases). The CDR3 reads CASGYRDEQYF. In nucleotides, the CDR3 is TGTGCCAGCGGTTACAGGGACGAGCAGTACTTC.